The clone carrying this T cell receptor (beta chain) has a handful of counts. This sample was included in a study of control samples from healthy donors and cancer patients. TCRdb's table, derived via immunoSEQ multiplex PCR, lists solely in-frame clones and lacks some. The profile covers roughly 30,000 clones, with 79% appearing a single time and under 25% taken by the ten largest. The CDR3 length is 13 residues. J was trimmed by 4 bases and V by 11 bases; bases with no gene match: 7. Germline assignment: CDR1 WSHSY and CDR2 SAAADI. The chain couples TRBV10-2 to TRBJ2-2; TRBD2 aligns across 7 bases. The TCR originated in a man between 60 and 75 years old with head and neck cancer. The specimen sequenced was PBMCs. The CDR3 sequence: CAARGDGTGELFF. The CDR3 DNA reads TGCGCCGCTCGGGGGGATGGCACCGGGGAGCTGTTTTTT.